The next 17 T cell receptor beta chains were all read from a single sample in a study of cytomegalovirus exposure and HLA in healthy donors. The PCR ran on 60 Vbeta and 13 Jbeta primers. Measured with immunoSEQ multiplex PCR; TCRdb has only the in-frame clones, and not every one. This repertoire shows more than 150,000 clones, 75% to 85% found once; its top ten account for about 1.5%. The specimen was PBMCs. The receptors shown here come from a man younger than 35 in good health and CMV-seronegative.

V and J are TRBV30 and TRBJ2-1; tentatively, D is TRBD1 (6 bases). The germline V gene has CDR1 GTSNPN and CDR2 SVGIG (reference sequence). Trimming stripped 7 bases from V and 11 bases from J, with 12 bases between. The CDR3 has 10 residues. The CDR3 sequence is CAYTGNKQFF. For the CDR3, the DNA is TGTGCCTACACAGGGAATAAGCAGTTCTTC.

The chain couples TRBV19 to TRBJ1-5; no firm D call. V lost 8 bases to trimming and J lost 0 bases, with 14 bases between them. Per the germline V gene, CDR1 is LNHDA and CDR2 is SQIVND (reference sequence). The CDR3 runs 15 residues. CDR3 DNA: TGTGCCAGTTCTAGTCCTCCCTATAGCAATCAGCCCCAGCATTTT. It translates to CASSSPPYSNQPQHF.

This clone was detected a few times. V and J are TRBV9 and TRBJ2-5; TRBD2 is a possible D gene (5 bases). Germline CDR1 and CDR2: SGDLS and YYNGEE. This CDR3 region has 13 residues. Trimming cost V 0 bases and J 4 bases, with 7 bases left between them. Written as DNA, the CDR3 is TGTGCCAGCAGCGTAGCGGCGGGAGAGACCCAGTACTTC. Translating gives CASSVAAGETQYF.

The rearrangement joins TRBV27 to TRBJ2-3; D unclear. Trimming removed 6 bases from V and 4 bases from J, with 11 bases in between. Germline V gene sequence: CDR1 MNHEY, CDR2 SMNVEV (reference sequence). The length of the CDR3 is 13 residues. CDR3 nucleotides: TGTGCCAGCAGCCCTAGTTTCTCAGATACGCAGTATTTT. This gives the protein CASSPSFSDTQYF.

In the case of this clone: The junction differs from germline at one of its ends, possibly a read error. The chain employs TRBV7-9 and TRBJ2-7, with unresolved D. Germline-derived CDR1 and CDR2 are SEHNR and FQNEAQ (reference sequence). The CDR3 extends over 12 amino acids. This CDR3 is CSSNLGSYEQYF. As DNA, the CDR3 is TGTTCCAGCAATCTTGGCAGCTACGAGCAGTACTTC.

V usage is TRBV4-1 and J usage is TRBJ2-7; D may be TRBD1 (6 bases). Trimming cost V 0 bases and J 4 bases, with 13 bases left between them. CDR3 length: 15 residues. Germline V gives CDR1 MGHRA, CDR2 YSYEKL. The CDR3 loop reads CASSQEAGAQYEQYF. As DNA, the CDR3 is TGCGCCAGCAGCCAAGAGGCAGGGGCGCAGTACGAGCAGTACTTC.

The rearrangement joins TRBV6-4 to TRBJ2-2; 8 nucleotides match TRBD2. CDR3 length: 15 residues. Germline trimming cut 4 bases from V and 5 bases from J; bases unmatched to any gene: 6. Germline CDR1 and CDR2: MRHNA and SNTAGT. Here the CDR3 reads CASSVPGLGTGELFF. The DNA for the CDR3 is TGTGCCAGCAGTGTCCCGGGACTAGGTACCGGGGAGCTGTTTTTT.

The table lists this clone with a few counts. The V and J genes are TRBV6-1 and TRBJ1-1, with TRBD1 matching 11 bases. Germline assignment: CDR1 MNHNS and CDR2 SASEGT. CDR3 length equals 14 residues. The ends lost 6 bases at V and 2 bases at J; junction bases unmatched: 2. The CDR3, as DNA: TGTGCCAGCAGAGGACAGGGGGCTAACACTGAAGCTTTCTTT. As protein: CASRGQGANTEAFF.

This chain uses TRBV10-3 with TRBJ1-1; TRBD1 might be the D (6 bases). The CDR3 sequence is 16 residues long. Trimming removed 2 bases at V and 3 bases at J, with 16 bases between. CDR1 and CDR2 (germline): ENHRY, SYGVKD. Here the CDR3 reads CAISERMGARDTEAFF. CDR3 nucleotide sequence: TGTGCCATCAGTGAGAGGATGGGGGCGAGGGACACTGAAGCTTTCTTT.

This clone was seen only once. The rearrangement links TRBV29-1 to TRBJ2-5; TRBD1 matches at 9 bases. Gene TRBJ2-7 matches the end of the DNA better, so the J call may be wrong. The CDR3 runs to 14 residues. Germline-derived CDR1 and CDR2 are SQVTM and ANQGSEA. CDR3 loop: CSVGGTGSSYEQYF. CDR3 bases: TGCAGCGTTGGGGGGACAGGGAGCTCCTACGAGCAGTACTTC.

The chain has TRBV7-2 and TRBJ1-1; D is perhaps TRBD1 (5 bases). Trimming stripped 7 bases from V and 0 bases from J, with 9 bases between. This CDR3 region has 13 residues. Germline CDR1 SGHTA, CDR2 FQGNSA. CDR3 residues: CASTDRVNTEAFF. CDR3 DNA: TGTGCCAGCACCGACAGAGTGAACACTGAAGCTTTCTTT.

V usage is TRBV6-6 and J usage is TRBJ1-5; D is possibly TRBD1 (5 bases). V lost 6 bases to trimming and J lost 7 bases, with 22 bases between them. Looked up from germline, CDR1 is MNHNY and CDR2 is SVGAGI (reference sequence). The CDR3 consists of 16 residues. CDR3 nucleotide sequence: TGTGCCAGCAGCCACGGGGGGACCGACTTGTCCCAGCCCCAGCATTTT. This sequence encodes CASSHGGTDLSQPQHF.

V is TRBV28 and J is TRBJ2-4, with 7 nucleotides matching TRBD1. V was pared by 4 bases and J by 1 base, with 16 bases of the junction left unmatched. The germline V gene has CDR1 MDHEN and CDR2 SYDVKM. This CDR3 has 19 amino acids. The CDR3 region has the DNA TGTGCCAGCAGTTCGAAGACAGGGTCTTTGCGGAGGGCCAAAAACATTCAGTACTTC. Residues: CASSSKTGSLRRAKNIQYF. The full variable domain, in which reference TRBV28 and TRBJ2-4 provide the parts outside the CDR3, is DVKVTQSSRYLVKRTGEKVFLECVQDMDHENMFWYRQDPGLGLRLIYFSYDVKMKEKGDIPEGYSVSREKKERFSLILESASTNQTSMYLCASSSKTGSLRRAKNIQYFGAGTRLSVL.

The J gene is TRBJ2-6, the V gene TRBV30; 8 positions match TRBD1. Trimming removed 5 bases from V and 2 bases from J; junction bases left unmatched: 2. Germline values: CDR1 GTSNPN, CDR2 SVGIG (reference sequence). This CDR3 spans 14 amino acids. CDR3 coding DNA: TGTGCCTGGGGACAGGGTGCTGGGGCCAACGTCCTGACTTTC. It yields the protein CAWGQGAGANVLTF. The whole variable domain, remainder taken from reference TRBV30 and TRBJ2-6, is SQTIHQWPATLVQPVGSPLSLECTVEGTSNPNLYWYRQAAGRGLQLLFYSVGIGQISSEVPQNLSASRPQDRQFILSSKKLLLSDSGFYLCAWGQGAGANVLTFGAGSRLTVL.

The V gene is TRBV5-8, the J gene TRBJ1-5, with no clear D. The CDR3 contains 15 residues. Germline-derived CDR1 and CDR2 are SGHTS and YDEGEE. The V end lost 0 bases, the J end lost 5 bases, and 12 bases lay between the germline ends. The CDR3 DNA reads TGTGCCAGCAGCTTGGGGCAGCTCGGGTATCAGCCCCAGCATTTT. This codes for CASSLGQLGYQPQHF.

The chain is built from TRBV7-9 and TRBJ2-7, with 11 bases lining up with TRBD2. Germline V gene data show CDR1 as SEHNR and CDR2 as FQNEAQ (reference sequence). The CDR3 covers 17 residues. V lost 1 base to trimming and J lost 3 bases; unmatched junction nucleotides: 8. The CDR3 loop reads CASSLVPSSGGFYEQYF. In DNA, the CDR3 is TGTGCCAGCAGCTTAGTCCCGTCTAGCGGGGGGTTCTACGAGCAGTACTTC.

The chain employs TRBV19 and TRBJ2-7; 9 bases are shared with TRBD1. The ends lost 5 bases at V and 4 bases at J; junction bases unmatched: 3. The CDR3 loop spans 13 amino acids. CDR1 LNHDA and CDR2 SQIVND come from the germline V gene (reference sequence). Here the CDR3 reads CASSGTGLYEQYF. CDR3 bases: TGTGCCAGTAGTGGGACAGGGCTTTACGAGCAGTACTTC.